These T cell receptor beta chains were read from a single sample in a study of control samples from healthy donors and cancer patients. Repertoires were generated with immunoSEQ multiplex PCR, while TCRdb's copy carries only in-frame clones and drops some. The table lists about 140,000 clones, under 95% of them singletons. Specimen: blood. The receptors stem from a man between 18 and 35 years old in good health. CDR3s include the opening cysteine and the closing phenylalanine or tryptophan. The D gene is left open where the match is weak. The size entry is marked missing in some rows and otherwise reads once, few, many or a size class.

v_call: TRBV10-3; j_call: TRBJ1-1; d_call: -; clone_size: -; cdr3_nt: TGTGCCATCACTCCTTCGAGCCCCGAGGAAACTGAAGCTTTCTTT; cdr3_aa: CAITPSSPEETEAFF
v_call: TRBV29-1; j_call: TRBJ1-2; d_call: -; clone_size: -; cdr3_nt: TGCAGCGTTGACGGACAGTTTAACTACACCTTC; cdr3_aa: CSVDGQFNYTF
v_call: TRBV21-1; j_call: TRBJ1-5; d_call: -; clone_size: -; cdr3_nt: TGTGCCAGCACCCGCCGTGACGGGGCTAGCAATCAGCCCCAGCATTTT; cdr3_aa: CASTRRDGASNQPQHF
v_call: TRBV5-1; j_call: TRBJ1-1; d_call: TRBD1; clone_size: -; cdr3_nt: TGCGCCAGCAGGAAAGCCATACAGGGGGCGCTTAGGACTGAAGCTTTCTTT; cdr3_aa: CASRKAIQGALRTEAFF
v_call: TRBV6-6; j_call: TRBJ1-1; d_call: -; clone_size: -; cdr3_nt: TGTGCCAGCAGTTACGGCGGGAACACTGAAGCTTTCTTT; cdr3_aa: CASSYGGNTEAFF
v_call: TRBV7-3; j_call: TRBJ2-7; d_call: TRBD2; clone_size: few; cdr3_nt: TGTGCCAGCAGCTTTAGCGGGGAAAACTCCCTCTACGAGCAGTACTTC; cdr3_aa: CASSFSGENSLYEQYF
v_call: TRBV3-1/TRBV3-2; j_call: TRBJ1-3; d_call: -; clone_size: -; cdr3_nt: TGTGCCAGCAGCCAAGTTCCGGGAGGAACTGGAAACACCATATATTTT; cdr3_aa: CASSQVPGGTGNTIYF
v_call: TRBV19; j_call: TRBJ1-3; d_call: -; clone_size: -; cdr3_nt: TGTGCCAGTAGAAATACAGGGACCCAGTATCCAAGGAGCTCTGGAAACACCATATATTTT; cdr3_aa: CASRNTGTQYPRSSGNTIYF
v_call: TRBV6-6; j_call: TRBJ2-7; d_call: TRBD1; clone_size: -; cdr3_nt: TGTGCCAGCAGTCGGGACAGGCTCTCCTACGAGCAGTACTTC; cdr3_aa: CASSRDRLSYEQYF
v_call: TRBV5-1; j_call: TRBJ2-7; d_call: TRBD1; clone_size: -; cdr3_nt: TGCGCCAGCAGCTTGGATGGACAGGGGGCCTACGAGCAGTACTTC; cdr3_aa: CASSLDGQGAYEQYF
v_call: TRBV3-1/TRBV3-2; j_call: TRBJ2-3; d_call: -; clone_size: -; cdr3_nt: TGTGCCAGCAGCCAAGATGTCCGACACCGGGGGACAGATACGCAGTATTTT; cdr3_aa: CASSQDVRHRGTDTQYF
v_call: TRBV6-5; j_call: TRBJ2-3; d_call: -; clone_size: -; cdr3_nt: TGTGCCAGCAGTCAGGACCCCTCTACAGATACGCAGTATTTT; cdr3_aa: CASSQDPSTDTQYF
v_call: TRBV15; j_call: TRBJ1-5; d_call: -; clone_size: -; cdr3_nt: TGTGCCACCAGCAGAGACCCCGTAACCTTCAATCAGCCCCAGCATTTT; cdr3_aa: CATSRDPVTFNQPQHF
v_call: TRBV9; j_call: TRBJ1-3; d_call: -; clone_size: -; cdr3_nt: TGTGCCAGCAAGTCCGAAAACACCATATATTTT; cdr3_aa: CASKSENTIYF
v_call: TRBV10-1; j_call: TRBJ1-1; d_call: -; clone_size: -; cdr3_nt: TGCGCCAGCAGTGAGTCCAGGGAAGGCATGAACACTGAAGCTTTCTTT; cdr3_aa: CASSESREGMNTEAFF
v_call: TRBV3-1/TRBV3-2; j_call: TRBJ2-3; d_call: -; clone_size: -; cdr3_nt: TGTGCCAGCAGCCAAGAAGGGACTAGCACAGATACGCAGTATTTT; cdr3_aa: CASSQEGTSTDTQYF
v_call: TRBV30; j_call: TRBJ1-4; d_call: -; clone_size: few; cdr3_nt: TGTGCCCTGAGAAGACCCCTGGAAAAACTGTTTTTT; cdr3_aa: CALRRPLEKLFF
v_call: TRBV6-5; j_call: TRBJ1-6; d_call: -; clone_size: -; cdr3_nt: TGTGCCAGCAGTTATGCGCCAAACTCCTATAATTCACCCCTCCACTTT; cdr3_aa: CASSYAPNSYNSPLHF
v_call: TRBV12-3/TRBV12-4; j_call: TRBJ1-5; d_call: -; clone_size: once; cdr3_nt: TGTGCCAGCAGTTCAGGGTTCGGGCAGCCCCAGCATTTT; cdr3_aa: CASSSGFGQPQHF
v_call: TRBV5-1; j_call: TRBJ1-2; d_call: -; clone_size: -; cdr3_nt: TGCGCCAGCAGCTTGAGCAGCGGCTACACCTTC; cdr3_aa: CASSLSSGYTF
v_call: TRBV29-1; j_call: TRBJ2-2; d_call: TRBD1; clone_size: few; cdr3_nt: TGCAGCGTAGTACAGGGGGCGACAAACACCGGGGAGCTGTTTTTT; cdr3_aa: CSVVQGATNTGELFF
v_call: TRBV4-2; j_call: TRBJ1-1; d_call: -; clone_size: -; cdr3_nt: TGTGCCAGCAGCCAAGAGGTACAGCCGAACACTGAAGCTTTCTTT; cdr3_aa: CASSQEVQPNTEAFF
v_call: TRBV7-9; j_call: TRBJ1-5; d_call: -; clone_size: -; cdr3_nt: TGTGCCAGCAGCTTAGTGGAGGGCGGTCAGCCCCAGCATTTT; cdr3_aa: CASSLVEGGQPQHF
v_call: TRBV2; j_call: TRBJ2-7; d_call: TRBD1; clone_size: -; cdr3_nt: TGTGCCAGCAGTGCCGGGACAGGGCTAGACGAGCAGTACTTC; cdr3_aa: CASSAGTGLDEQYF
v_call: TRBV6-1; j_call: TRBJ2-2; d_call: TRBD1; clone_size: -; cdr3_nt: TGTGCCAGCAGTGAAGCTGGGACAGGGTGGGATTTGGTGTTTTTT; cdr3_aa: CASSEAGTGWDLVFF
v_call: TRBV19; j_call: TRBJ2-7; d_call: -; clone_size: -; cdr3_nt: TGTGCCAGTAGTCTCAGGGGCTTGGACGAGCAGTACTTC; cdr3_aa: CASSLRGLDEQYF
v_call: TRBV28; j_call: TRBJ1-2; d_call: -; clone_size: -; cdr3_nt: TGTGCCAGCAGTTTAGCACGAGTCTGGGGACTTTCCTATGGCTACACCTTC; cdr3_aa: CASSLARVWGLSYGYTF
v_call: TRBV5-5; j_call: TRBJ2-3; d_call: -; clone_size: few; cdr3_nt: TGTGCCAGCAGTGAGATCGCGGACGGATACACAGATACGCAGTATTTT; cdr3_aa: CASSEIADGYTDTQYF
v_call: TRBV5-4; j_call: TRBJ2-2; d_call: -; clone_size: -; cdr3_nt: TGTGCCAGCAGCTACGAAGCGGCATTGAGCGGTACCGGGGAGCTGTTTTTT; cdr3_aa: CASSYEAALSGTGELFF
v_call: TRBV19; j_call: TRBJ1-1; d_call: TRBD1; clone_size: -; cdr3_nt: TGTGCCAGTAGTACACAGGGGGCGGCCGCTGAAGCTTTCTTT; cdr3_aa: CASSTQGAAAEAFF
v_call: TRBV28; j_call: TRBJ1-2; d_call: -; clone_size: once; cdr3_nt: TGTGCCAGCAGTTTCGATGCGGGCAGGGAGAGCTATGGCTACACCTTC; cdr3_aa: CASSFDAGRESYGYTF
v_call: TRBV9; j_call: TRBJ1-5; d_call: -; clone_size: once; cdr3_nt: TGTGCCAGCAGCGTAGAGGGGGTTAGCAATCAGCCCCAGCATTTT; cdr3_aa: CASSVEGVSNQPQHF
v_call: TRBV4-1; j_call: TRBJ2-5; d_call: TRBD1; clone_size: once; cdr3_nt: TGCGCCAGCAGCCAAGATAGGGGCAGGGGGTATCAAGAGACCCAGTACTTC; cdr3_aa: CASSQDRGRGYQETQYF
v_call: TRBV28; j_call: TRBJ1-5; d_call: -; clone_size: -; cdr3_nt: TGTGCCAGCAGTCTGGATAGCAATCAGCCCCAGCATTTT; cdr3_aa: CASSLDSNQPQHF
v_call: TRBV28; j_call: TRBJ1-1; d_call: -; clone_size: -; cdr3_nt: TGTGCCAGCAAGCAGGCGCAGAACACTGAAGCTTTCTTT; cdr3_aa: CASKQAQNTEAFF
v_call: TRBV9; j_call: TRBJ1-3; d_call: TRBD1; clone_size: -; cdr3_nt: TGTGCCAGCAGCAACAACCGGGACAGGGTTGGAAACACCATATATTTT; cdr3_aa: CASSNNRDRVGNTIYF
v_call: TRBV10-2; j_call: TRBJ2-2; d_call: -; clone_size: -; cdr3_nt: TGCGCCAGCAGTGTTGGGATCACCGGGGAGCTGTTTTTT; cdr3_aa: CASSVGITGELFF
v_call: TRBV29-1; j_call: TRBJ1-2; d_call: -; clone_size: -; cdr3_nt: TGCAGCGTTGACAAATATGGCTACACCTTC; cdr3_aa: CSVDKYGYTF
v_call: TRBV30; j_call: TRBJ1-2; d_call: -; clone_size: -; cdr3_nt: TGTGCCTGGAGTGTACTACAGTCCTATGGCTACACCTTC; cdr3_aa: CAWSVLQSYGYTF
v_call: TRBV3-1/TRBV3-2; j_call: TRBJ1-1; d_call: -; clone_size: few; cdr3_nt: TGTGCCAGCAGCAAAGGGGGGAACACTGAAGCTTTCTTT; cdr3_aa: CASSKGGNTEAFF
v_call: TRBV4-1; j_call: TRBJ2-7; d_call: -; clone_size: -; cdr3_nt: TGCGCCAGCAGCCAAGGCGACAGAGGCTACGAGCAGTACTTC; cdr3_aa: CASSQGDRGYEQYF